The present T cell receptor (beta chain) was sequenced within a study of CD8 T cells in Susac syndrome. Overall study context: Patients with Susac syndrome were therapy-naive, on corticosteroids, or on intravenous immunoglobulin alone at blood draw.

The CD8+ and CD4+ T cells were negatively isolated, with the TEMRA cells enriched by FACS. An amount of RNA that ranged from roughly 0.5 to 1 ug was reverse transcribed with random hexamers. Each CDR3 protein is one row after TCRdb ran MiXCR on the immunoSEQ multiplex PCR reads. The sample includes 200,000 to 250,000 distinct CDR3 sequences, around 93% of them seen just once. The germline CDR1 and CDR2 sequences are SGHRS and YFSETQ. The CDR3 loop spans 13 amino acids. V was clipped by 6 bases and J by 5 bases, with 14 bases between them. The material sequenced was CD4+ T cells from PBMCs. The rearrangement uses TRBV5-1 and TRBJ2-5; D is unresolved. This TCR was sampled from a human donor with Susac syndrome. CDR3 loop: CASMVGPGETQYF. The CDR3 DNA is TGCGCCAGCATGGTTGGACCCGGGGAGACCCAGTACTTC.